Listed here is a single T cell receptor (beta chain). TCR beta CDR3 region amplification was performed from RNA transcripts. Carried out on the TCR CDR3, a first-round RT-PCR used the HTBI primer set. Each CDR3 protein is one row after TCRdb ran MiXCR on the multiplex PCR reads. Altogether around 420,000 distinct CDR3 sequences are present, approximately 13% being singletons, with the ten largest covering about 5%. CDR3 length: 12 amino acids. Germline-derived CDR1 and CDR2 are WSHSY and SAAADI. V gave up 6 bases and J gave up 7 bases, with 10 bases separating them. This sample was taken from a study of T cells in Graves' hyperthyroidism and ophthalmopathy. Whole-study context: Blood from the periphery was taken at initial diagnosis, before any treatment.

Graves' hyperthyroidism was deemed stable absent ophthalmopathy progression within 18 months. Patients with uncontrolled infections, other autoimmune diseases, pregnancy or lactation were excluded. The sequence derives from a woman in her late teens or twenties with Graves' hyperthyroidism. Sequenced: blood. V and J are TRBV10-2 and TRBJ1-5; no clear D gene. The chain's CDR3 is CASSRTRQPQHF. As DNA, the CDR3 is TGCGCCAGCAGCCGGACTAGGCAGCCCCAGCATTTT.